This TCR beta chain emerged from a study of regulatory T cells in long-lasting Graves disease. Findings and caveats of the study: Peripheral blood, not thyroid tissue, was the sole material studied.

As to time point: newly diagnosed GD, antithyroid drugs for less than 3 months. After RNA was extracted from PBMCs, the TCR library was made from it. Arm-PCR of CDR3 regions and iRepertoire HTBI primers were the basis on which TCR beta libraries were built. TCRdb called the multiplex PCR reads again in MiXCR, with one record for every CDR3 protein. The sample holds approximately 250,000 distinct CDR3 sequences, around 16% seen once. Germline values: CDR1 SNHLY, CDR2 FYNNEI. The CDR3 sequence is 15 residues long. The V end was cut by 1 base, the J end by 1 base, with 10 bases between. This clonotype has at least ten counts. Its antigen is still unknown.

The source is a female donor with Graves disease. The V gene is TRBV2, the J gene TRBJ1-1; D is unclear. The sequencing used peripheral blood mononuclear cells (PBMCs), collected at new diagnosis, from a patient treated with antithyroid drugs. The CDR3 sequence: CASSEEGQANTEAFF. In DNA form, the CDR3 reads TGTGCCAGCAGTGAAGAAGGGCAAGCGAACACTGAAGCTTTCTTT.